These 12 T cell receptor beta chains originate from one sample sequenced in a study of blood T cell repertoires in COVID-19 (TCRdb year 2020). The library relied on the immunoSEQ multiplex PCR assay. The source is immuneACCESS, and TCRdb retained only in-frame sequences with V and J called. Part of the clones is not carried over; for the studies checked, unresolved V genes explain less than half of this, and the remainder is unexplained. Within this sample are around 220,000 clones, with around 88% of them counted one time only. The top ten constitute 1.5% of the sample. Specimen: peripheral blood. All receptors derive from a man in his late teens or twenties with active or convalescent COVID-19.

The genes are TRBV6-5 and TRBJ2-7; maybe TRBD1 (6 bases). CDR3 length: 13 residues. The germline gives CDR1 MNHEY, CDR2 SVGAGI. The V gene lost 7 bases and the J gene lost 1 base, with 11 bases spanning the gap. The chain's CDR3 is CASTSGTSYEQYF. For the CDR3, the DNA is TGTGCCAGCACCTCCGGGACATCCTACGAGCAGTACTTC.

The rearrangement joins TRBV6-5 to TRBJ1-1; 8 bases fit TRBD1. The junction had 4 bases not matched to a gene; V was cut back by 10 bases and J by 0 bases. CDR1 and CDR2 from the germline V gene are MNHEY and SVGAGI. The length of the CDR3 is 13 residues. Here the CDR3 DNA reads TGTGCCACCCGGACAGGGATGAACACTGAAGCTTTCTTT. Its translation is CATRTGMNTEAFF.

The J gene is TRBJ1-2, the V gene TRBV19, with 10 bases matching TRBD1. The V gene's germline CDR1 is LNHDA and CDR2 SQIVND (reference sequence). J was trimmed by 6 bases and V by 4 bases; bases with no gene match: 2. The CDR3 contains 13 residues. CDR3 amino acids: CASSTTGGDGYTF. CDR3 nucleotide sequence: TGTGCCAGTAGTACGACAGGGGGCGATGGCTACACCTTC.

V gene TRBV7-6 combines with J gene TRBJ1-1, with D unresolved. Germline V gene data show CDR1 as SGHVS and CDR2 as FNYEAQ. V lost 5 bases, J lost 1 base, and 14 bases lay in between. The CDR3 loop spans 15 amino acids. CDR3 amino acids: CASSPTLGENTEAFF. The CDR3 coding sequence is TGTGCCAGCAGCCCCACCCTAGGTGAGAACACTGAAGCTTTCTTT.

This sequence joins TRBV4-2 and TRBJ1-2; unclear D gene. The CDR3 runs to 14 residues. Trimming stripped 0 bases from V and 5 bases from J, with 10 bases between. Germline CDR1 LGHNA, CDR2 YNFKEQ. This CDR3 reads CASSQEGLEYGYTF. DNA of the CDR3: TGTGCCAGCAGCCAAGAAGGACTGGAGTATGGCTACACCTTC.

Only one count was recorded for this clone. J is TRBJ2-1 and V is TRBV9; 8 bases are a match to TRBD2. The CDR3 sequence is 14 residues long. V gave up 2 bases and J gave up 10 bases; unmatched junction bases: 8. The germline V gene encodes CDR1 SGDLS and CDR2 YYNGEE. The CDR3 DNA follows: TGTGCCAGCAGCGTCCCTGCGGCGGGGGGCGAGCAGTTCTTC. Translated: CASSVPAAGGEQFF.

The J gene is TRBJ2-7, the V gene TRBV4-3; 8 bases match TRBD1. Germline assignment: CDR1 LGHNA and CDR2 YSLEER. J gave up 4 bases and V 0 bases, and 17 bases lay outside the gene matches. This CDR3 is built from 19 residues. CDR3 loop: CASSQDVAPGGSLSYEQYF. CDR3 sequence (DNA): TGCGCCAGCAGCCAAGATGTAGCCCCAGGGGGCAGTCTCTCGTACGAGCAGTACTTC.

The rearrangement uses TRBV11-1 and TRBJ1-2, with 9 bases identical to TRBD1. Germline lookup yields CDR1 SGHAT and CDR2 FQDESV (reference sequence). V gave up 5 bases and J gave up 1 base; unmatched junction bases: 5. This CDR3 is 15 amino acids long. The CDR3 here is CASSRDRGSNYGYTF. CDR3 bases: TGTGCCAGCAGCCGCGACAGGGGGAGTAACTATGGCTACACCTTC. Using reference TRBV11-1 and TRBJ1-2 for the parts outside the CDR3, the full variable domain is EAEVAQSPRYKITEKSQAVAFWCDPISGHATLYWYRQILGQGPELLVQFQDESVVDDSQLPKDRFSAERLKGVDSTLKIQPAELGDSAMYLCASSRDRGSNYGYTFGSGTRLTVV.

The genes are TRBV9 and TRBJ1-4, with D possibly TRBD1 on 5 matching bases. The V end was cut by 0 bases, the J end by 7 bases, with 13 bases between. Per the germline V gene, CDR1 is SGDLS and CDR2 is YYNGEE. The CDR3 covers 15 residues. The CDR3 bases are TGTGCCAGCAGCGTAGCCCAGGGTGCAACTGAAAAACTGTTTTTT. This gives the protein CASSVAQGATEKLFF.

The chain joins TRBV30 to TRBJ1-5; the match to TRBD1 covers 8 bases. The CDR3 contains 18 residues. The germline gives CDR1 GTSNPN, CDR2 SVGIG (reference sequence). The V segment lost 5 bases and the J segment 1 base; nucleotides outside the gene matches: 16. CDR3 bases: TGTGCCTGGTCTTCGGCTAGGACAGGGTTTGTGAGCAATCAGCCCCAGCATTTT. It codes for CAWSSARTGFVSNQPQHF. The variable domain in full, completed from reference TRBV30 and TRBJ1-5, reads SQTIHQWPATLVQPVGSPLSLECTVEGTSNPNLYWYRQAAGRGLQLLFYSVGIGQISSEVPQNLSASRPQDRQFILSSKKLLLSDSGFYLCAWSSARTGFVSNQPQHFGDGTRLSIL.

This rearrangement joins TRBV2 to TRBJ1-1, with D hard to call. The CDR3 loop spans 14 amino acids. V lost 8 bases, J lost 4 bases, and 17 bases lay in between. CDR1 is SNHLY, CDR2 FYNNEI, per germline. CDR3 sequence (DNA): TGTGCCAGCGGTGGTCGGGGTTATGGCACTGAAGCTTTCTTT. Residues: CASGGRGYGTEAFF.

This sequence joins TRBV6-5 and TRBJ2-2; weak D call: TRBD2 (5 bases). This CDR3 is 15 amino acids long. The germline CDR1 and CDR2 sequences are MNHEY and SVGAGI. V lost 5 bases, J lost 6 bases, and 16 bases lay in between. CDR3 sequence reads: CASSPAASGSGELFF. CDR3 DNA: TGTGCCAGCAGTCCCGCCGCGTCGGGGTCCGGGGAGCTGTTTTTT.